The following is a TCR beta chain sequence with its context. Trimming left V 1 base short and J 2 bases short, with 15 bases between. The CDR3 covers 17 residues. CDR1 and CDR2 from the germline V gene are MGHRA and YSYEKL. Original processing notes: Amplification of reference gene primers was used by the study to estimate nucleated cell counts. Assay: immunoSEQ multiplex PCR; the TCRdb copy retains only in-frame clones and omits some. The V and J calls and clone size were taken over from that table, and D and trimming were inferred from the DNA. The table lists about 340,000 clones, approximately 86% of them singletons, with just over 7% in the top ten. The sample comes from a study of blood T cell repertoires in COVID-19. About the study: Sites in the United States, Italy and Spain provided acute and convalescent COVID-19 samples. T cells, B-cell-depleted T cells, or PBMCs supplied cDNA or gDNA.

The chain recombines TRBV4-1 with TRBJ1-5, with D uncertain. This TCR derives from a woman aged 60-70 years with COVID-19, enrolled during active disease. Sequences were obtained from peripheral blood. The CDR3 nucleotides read TGCGCCAGCAGCCAAGTTGCGGACGTACTAGGCAATCAGCCCCAGCATTTT. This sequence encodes CASSQVADVLGNQPQHF.